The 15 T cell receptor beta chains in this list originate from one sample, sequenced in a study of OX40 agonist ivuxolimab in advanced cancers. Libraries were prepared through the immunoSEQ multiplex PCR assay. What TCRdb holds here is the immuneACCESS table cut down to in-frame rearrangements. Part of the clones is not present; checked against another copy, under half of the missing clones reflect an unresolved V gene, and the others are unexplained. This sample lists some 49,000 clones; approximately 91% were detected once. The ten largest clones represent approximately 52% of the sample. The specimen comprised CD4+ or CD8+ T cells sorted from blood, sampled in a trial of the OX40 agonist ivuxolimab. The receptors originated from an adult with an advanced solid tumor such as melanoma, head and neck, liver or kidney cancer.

The CDR3 region has the DNA TGTGCCAGCAGCCCCCGGGGGGCGGGGGGGCCCAATGAGCAGTTCTTC. Its protein product is CASSPRGAGGPNEQFF. The chain links TRBV5-4 to TRBJ2-1; 9 positions agree with TRBD2. CDR3 length: 16 amino acids. CDR1 and CDR2 from the germline V gene are SGHNT and YYREEE (reference sequence). Germline trimming cut 4 bases from V and 6 bases from J; bases unmatched to any gene: 11.

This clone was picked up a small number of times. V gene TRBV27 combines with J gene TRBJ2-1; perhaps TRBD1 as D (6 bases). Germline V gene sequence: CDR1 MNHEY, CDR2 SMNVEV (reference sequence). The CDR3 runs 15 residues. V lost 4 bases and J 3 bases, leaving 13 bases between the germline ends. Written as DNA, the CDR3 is TGTGCCAGCAGTTCGGACAGCCCAGTCTACAATGAGCAGTTCTTC. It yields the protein CASSSDSPVYNEQFF.

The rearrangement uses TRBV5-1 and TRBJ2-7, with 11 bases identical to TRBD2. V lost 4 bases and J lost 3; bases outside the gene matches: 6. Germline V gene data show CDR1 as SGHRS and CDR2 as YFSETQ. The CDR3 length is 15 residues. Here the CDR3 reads CASSTGTSGFYEQYF. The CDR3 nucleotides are TGCGCCAGCAGCACCGGGACTAGCGGTTTCTACGAGCAGTACTTC.

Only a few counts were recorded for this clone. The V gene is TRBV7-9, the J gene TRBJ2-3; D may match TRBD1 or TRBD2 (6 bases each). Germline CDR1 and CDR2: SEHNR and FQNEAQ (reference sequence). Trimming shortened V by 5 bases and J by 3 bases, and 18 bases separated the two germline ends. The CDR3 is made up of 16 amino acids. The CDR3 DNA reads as TGTGCCAGCAGCCCTCCAGGGGCAGGGAGGACAGATACGCAGTATTTT. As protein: CASSPPGAGRTDTQYF.

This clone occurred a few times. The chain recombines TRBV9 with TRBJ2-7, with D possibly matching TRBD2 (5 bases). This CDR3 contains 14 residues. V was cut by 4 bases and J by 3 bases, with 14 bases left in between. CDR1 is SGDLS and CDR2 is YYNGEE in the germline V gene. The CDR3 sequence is CASSPRAEGYEQYF. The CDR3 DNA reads TGTGCCAGCAGCCCCCGGGCCGAGGGCTACGAGCAGTACTTC.

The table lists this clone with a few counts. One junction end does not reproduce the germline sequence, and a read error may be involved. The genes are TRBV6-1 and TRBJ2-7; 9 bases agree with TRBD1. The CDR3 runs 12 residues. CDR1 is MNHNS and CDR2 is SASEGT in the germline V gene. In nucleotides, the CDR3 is TGTGCCAGCAGTGATTGGAAGGGACAGGGAGACTTC. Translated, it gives CASSDWKGQGDF.

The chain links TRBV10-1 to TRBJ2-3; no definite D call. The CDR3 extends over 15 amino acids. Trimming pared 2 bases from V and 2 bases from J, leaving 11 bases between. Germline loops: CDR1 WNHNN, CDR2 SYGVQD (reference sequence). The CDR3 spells CASSEGRSVTDTQYF. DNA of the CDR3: TGCGCCAGCAGTGAGGGACGGTCCGTCACAGATACGCAGTATTTT.

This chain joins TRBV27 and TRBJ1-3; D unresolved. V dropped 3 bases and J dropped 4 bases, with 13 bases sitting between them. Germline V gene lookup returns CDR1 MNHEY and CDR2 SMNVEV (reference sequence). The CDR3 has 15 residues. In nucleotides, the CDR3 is TGTGCCAGCAGTTTGAGTCGGGCGCAAGGAAACACCATATATTTT. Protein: CASSLSRAQGNTIYF.

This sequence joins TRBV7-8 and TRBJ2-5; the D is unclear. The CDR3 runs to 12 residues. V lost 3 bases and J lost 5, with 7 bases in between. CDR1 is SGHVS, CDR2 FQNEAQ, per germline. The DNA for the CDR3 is TGTGCCAGCAGCTTTTTCCTCGAGACCCAGTACTTC. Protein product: CASSFFLETQYF.

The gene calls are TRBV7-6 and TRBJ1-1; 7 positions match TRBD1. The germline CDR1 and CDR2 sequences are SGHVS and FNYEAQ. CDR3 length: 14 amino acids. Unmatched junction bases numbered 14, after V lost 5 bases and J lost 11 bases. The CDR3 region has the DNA TGTGCCAGCAGCGAACAGGGGACCCGGGAGAAGGCTTTCTTT. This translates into CASSEQGTREKAFF.

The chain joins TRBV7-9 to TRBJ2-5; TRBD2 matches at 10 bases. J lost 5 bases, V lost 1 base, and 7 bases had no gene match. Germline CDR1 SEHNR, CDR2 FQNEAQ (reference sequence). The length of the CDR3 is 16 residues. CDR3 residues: CASSLGGSGRFETQYF. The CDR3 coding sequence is TGTGCCAGCAGCTTAGGGGGTAGCGGGAGGTTCGAGACCCAGTACTTC.

CDR3 in amino acids: CASSQGEGSYEQYF. CDR3 sequence (DNA): TGTGCCAGCAGCCAAGGGGAGGGCTCCTACGAGCAGTACTTC. The V gene is TRBV4-2, the J gene TRBJ2-7, with 7 bases matching TRBD2. The V gene end was trimmed by 1 base and the J gene end by 0 bases; junction bases not matched to a gene: 0. Germline CDR1 and CDR2: LGHNA and YNFKEQ. The CDR3 has 14 amino acids.

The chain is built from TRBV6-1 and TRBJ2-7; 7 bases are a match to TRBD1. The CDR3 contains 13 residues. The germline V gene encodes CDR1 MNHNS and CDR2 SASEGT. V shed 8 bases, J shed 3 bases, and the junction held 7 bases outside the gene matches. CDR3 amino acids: CASGEQGNYEQYF. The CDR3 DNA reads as TGTGCCAGCGGGGAACAGGGGAACTACGAGCAGTACTTC.

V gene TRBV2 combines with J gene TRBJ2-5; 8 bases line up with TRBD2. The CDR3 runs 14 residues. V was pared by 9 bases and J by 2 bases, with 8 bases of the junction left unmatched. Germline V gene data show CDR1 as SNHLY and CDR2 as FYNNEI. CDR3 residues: CASRSSGGQETQYF. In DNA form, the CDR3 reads TGTGCCAGTCGATCAAGCGGGGGTCAAGAGACCCAGTACTTC.

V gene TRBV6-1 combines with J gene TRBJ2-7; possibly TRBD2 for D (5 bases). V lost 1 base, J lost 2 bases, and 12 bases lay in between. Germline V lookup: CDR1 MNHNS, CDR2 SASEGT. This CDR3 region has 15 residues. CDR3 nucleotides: TGTGCCAGCAGTGAAGGGGTCGGGATAGCCTACGAGCAGTACTTC. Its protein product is CASSEGVGIAYEQYF.